This T cell receptor beta chain was captured by sequencing in a study of blood T cell repertoires in COVID-19. Study overall: Donors in the United States, Italy and Spain gave samples during acute or convalescent COVID-19.

Profiling relied on immunoSEQ multiplex PCR, and the TCRdb table lists in-frame clones only, not all of them. This table has roughly 250,000 clones, approximately 80% appearing once. This clone has a single count. Per germline, CDR1 MNHEY and CDR2 SMNVEV (reference sequence). This CDR3 comprises 15 residues. V was trimmed by 5 bases and J by 0 bases, leaving 14 bases between them. This clonotype was sampled from a human donor in a cohort sampled during active COVID-19. The gene calls are TRBV27 and TRBJ2-7, with D unclear. Sequenced sample: peripheral blood. The chain's CDR3 is CASSPKFIPSYEQYF. The DNA for the CDR3 is TGTGCCAGCAGTCCCAAATTCATTCCCTCCTACGAGCAGTACTTC.